Shown below are 14 T cell receptor beta chains from a single sample sequenced in a study of T cell repertoires in aging, cancer and after chemotherapy. TCR beta rearrangements were amplified from peripheral blood genomic DNA. TRB rearrangements spanning V, D and J were amplified using mixed TRB-A/B primers. One entry per CDR3 protein results from TCRdb running MiXCR on the multiplex PCR reads. The sample yields roughly 2,500 distinct CDR3 sequences, around 30% seen once. Input material: blood. The source is a human donor with a solid tumor.

This clonotype was picked up one time. It may be a read error: a sequence one base away is much more abundant. The chain carries TRBV6-5 and TRBJ2-2; 9 bases line up with TRBD1. The ends lost 6 bases at V and 6 bases at J; junction bases unmatched: 8. From germline, CDR1 is MNHEY and CDR2 SVGAGI. This CDR3 has 15 amino acids. The CDR3 DNA sequence: TGTGCCAGCAGGTCCGGGACAGGGTATGCCGGGGAGCTGTTTTTT. The encoded protein is CASRSGTGYAGELFF.

The rearrangement links TRBV19 to TRBJ1-1; 7 bases map to TRBD1. CDR3 size: 16 residues. The ends lost 9 bases at V and 3 bases at J; junction bases unmatched: 16. Germline V lookup: CDR1 LNHDA, CDR2 SQIVND (reference sequence). CDR3 coding DNA: TGTGCCAGCCGCCAGTCCGGGACAGATAGGGACACTGAAGCTTTCTTT. It translates to CASRQSGTDRDTEAFF.

By sample fraction, this clonotype is medium-sized. The chain employs TRBV5-6 and TRBJ1-1; the match to TRBD1 covers 8 bases. Losses at the gene ends were 4 bases for V and 0 bases for J; bases not matched to a gene: 8. CDR1 SGHDT and CDR2 YYEEEE come from the germline V gene. The CDR3 sequence is 16 residues long. CDR3 in DNA: TGTGCCAGCAGCGCGAGGGACAGGCGGATGAACACTGAAGCTTTCTTT. Translating it yields CASSARDRRMNTEAFF. The entire variable domain, with the rest obtained from reference TRBV5-6 and TRBJ1-1, is as follows: DAGVTQSPTHLIKTRGQQVTLRCSPKSGHDTVSWYQQALGQGPQFIFQYYEEEERQRGNFPDRFSGHQFPNYSSELNVNALLLGDSALYLCASSARDRRMNTEAFFGQGTRLTVV.

This rearrangement joins TRBV7-2 to TRBJ1-2, with D tentatively TRBD1 (5 bases). Trimming stripped 0 bases from V and 7 bases from J, with 12 bases between. The CDR3 has 14 amino acids. In germline, CDR1 is SGHTA, CDR2 FQGNSA. CDR3 sequence reads: CASSLARGTVGYTF. The DNA for the CDR3 is TGTGCCAGCAGCTTAGCGCGTGGGACGGTTGGCTACACCTTC.

Regarding this clonotype: A much larger clone lies one base from this, so it may be a read error. The chain employs TRBV30 and TRBJ2-5; 12 bases map to TRBD1. Germline CDR1 is GTSNPN and CDR2 is SVGIG (reference sequence). The CDR3 loop spans 16 amino acids. CDR3 bases: TGTGCCTGGAGCCCCGGGACAGGGGGCTTGAGAGAGACCCTGTACTTC. Translating gives CAWSPGTGGLRETLYF. Combining the CDR3 with reference TRBV30 and TRBJ2-5 gives the whole variable domain SQTIHQWPATLVQPVGSPLSLECTVEGTSNPNLYWYRQAAGRGLQLLFYSVGIGQISSEVPQNLSASRPQDRQFILSSKKLLLSDSGFYLCAWSPGTGGLRETLYFGPGTRLLVL.

In its sample, this clonotype ranks as large. V gene TRBV6-5 combines with J gene TRBJ2-7, with D tentatively TRBD1 (5 bases). The CDR3 runs to 12 residues. Trimming removed 9 bases from V and 2 bases from J, with 11 bases in between. In germline, CDR1 is MNHEY, CDR2 SVGAGI. CDR3 nucleotide sequence: TGTGCCAGTTCAGGGTTGGCCTACGAGCAGTACTTC. Its translation: CASSGLAYEQYF.

The V call is TRBV18, the J call TRBJ1-2; TRBD1 matches 8 bases. The CDR3 is 13 amino acids. V was pared by 6 bases and J by 6 bases, with 6 bases of the junction left unmatched. Germline V CDR1 and CDR2: KGHSH, LQKENI. The CDR3 nucleotides read TGTGCCAGCTCGCGGACAGGGAGTGATGGCTACACCTTC. Translated: CASSRTGSDGYTF.

Here the CDR3 reads CASSQVGQRGEELFF. CDR3 coding DNA: TGTGCCAGCAGCCAAGTGGGGCAGCGAGGCGAGGAGCTGTTTTTT. V gene TRBV4-2 combines with J gene TRBJ2-2; possibly TRBD1 for D (5 bases). Trimming stripped 1 base from V and 10 bases from J, with 16 bases between. CDR3 length: 15 amino acids. Looked up from germline, CDR1 is LGHNA and CDR2 is YNFKEQ.

The chain carries TRBV10-3 and TRBJ1-2, with TRBD1 matching over 10 bases. CDR1 ENHRY and CDR2 SYGVKD come from the germline V gene. CDR3 length: 15 amino acids. J gave up 1 base and V 3 bases, and 2 bases lay outside the gene matches. In DNA form, the CDR3 reads TGTGCCATCAGTGAAGGGACAGGGGATAACTATGGCTACACCTTC. Protein sequence: CAISEGTGDNYGYTF.

This clonotype showed up just a few times. The rearrangement joins TRBV18 to TRBJ2-1, with 7 bases lining up with TRBD2. Germline V gives CDR1 KGHSH, CDR2 LQKENI. This CDR3 contains 15 residues. Trimming cost V 3 bases and J 4 bases; bases outside gene matches: 6. CDR3 coding DNA: TGTGCCAGCTCACCGCGGGGGAAGATTTACAATGAGCAGTTCTTC. It translates to CASSPRGKIYNEQFF.

This clonotype was seen more than once but under ten times. Here the CDR3 DNA reads TGTGCCAGCAGCCCCGGGGAGGGGACAGGCTATGGCTACACCTTC. Its protein product is CASSPGEGTGYGYTF. J is TRBJ1-2 and V is TRBV5-4, with 8 bases identical to TRBD1. Trimming removed 4 bases from V and 4 bases from J; junction bases left unmatched: 9. Germline CDR1 SGHNT, CDR2 YYREEE (reference sequence). The CDR3 consists of 15 residues. The full variable domain, its missing parts supplied by reference TRBV5-4 and TRBJ1-2, is ETGVTQSPTHLIKTRGQQVTLRCSSQSGHNTVSWYQQALGQGPQFIFQYYREEENGRGNFPPRFSGLQFPNYSSELNVNALELDDSALYLCASSPGEGTGYGYTFGSGTRLTVV.

V is TRBV4-1 and J is TRBJ1-2; the match to TRBD1 covers 10 bases. Germline loops: CDR1 MGHRA, CDR2 YSYEKL. The junction had 4 bases not matched to a gene; V was cut back by 1 base and J by 8 bases. The CDR3 totals 14 residues. CDR3 sequence reads: CASSQGQGAEGYTF. CDR3 nucleotide sequence: TGCGCCAGCAGCCAAGGACAGGGGGCGGAGGGCTACACCTTC.

Concerning this clonotype: A much more abundant neighbour one base away suggests this may be a read error. The chain combines TRBV29-1 with TRBJ1-1, with 10 bases aligning to TRBD1. The CDR3 covers 15 residues. V lost 3 bases to trimming and J lost 2 bases; unmatched junction nucleotides: 6. Germline V gene sequence: CDR1 SQVTM, CDR2 ANQGSEA. The CDR3 protein is CSVDRGQGINTEAFF. The CDR3 nucleotides read TGCAGCGTTGATAGGGGACAGGGGATAAACACTGAAGCTTTCTTT. Full variable domain (rest looked up from reference TRBV29-1 and TRBJ1-1): SAVISQKPSRDICQRGTSLTIQCQVDSQVTMMFWYRQQPGQSLTLIATANQGSEATYESGFVIDKFPISRPNLTFSTLTVSNMSPEDSSIYLCSVDRGQGINTEAFFGQGTRLTVV.

By sample share, this clonotype is medium-sized (0.01 to 0.1%). The chain employs TRBV6-6 and TRBJ2-3, with 9 positions matching TRBD1. CDR3 length: 17 amino acids. The V gene's germline CDR1 is MNHNY and CDR2 SVGAGI (reference sequence). V dropped 0 bases and J dropped 0; count of bases not matched to a gene: 4. As DNA, the CDR3 is TGTGCCAGCAGTTACTCGCCCGGACAGGGGAGCACAGATACGCAGTATTTT. Amino acid sequence: CASSYSPGQGSTDTQYF.